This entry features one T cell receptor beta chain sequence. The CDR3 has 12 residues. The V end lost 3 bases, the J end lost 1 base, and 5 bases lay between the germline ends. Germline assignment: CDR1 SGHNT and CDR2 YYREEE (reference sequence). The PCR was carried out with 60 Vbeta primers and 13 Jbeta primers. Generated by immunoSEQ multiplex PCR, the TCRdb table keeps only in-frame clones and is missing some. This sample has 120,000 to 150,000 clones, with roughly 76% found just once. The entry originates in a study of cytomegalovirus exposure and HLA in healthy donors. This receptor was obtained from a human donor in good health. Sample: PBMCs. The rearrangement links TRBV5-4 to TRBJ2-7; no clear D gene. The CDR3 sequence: CASSWQSYEQYF. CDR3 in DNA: TGTGCCAGCAGCTGGCAGTCCTACGAGCAGTACTTC. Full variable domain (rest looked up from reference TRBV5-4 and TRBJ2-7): ETGVTQSPTHLIKTRGQQVTLRCSSQSGHNTVSWYQQALGQGPQFIFQYYREEENGRGNFPPRFSGLQFPNYSSELNVNALELDDSALYLCASSWQSYEQYFGPGTRLTVT.